The source of this T cell receptor (beta chain) is a study of regulatory T cells in long-lasting Graves disease. Germline V gene lookup returns CDR1 KGHDR and CDR2 SFDVKD. V was shortened by 4 bases and J by 0 bases, with 11 bases between the two germline ends. This CDR3 is 15 amino acids long. This clonotype was detected many times. Arm-PCR with iRepertoire HTBI primers amplified the CDR3 regions for these TCR beta libraries. TCRdb reprocessed the multiplex PCR reads with MiXCR, giving one entry per CDR3 protein. The table shows a few hundred thousand distinct CDR3 sequences, with 12% to 15% occurring only once. Stated time point: newly diagnosed GD, antithyroid drugs for less than 3 months. Researchers made the TCR library from RNA that was extracted from PBMCs. Per American Thyroid Association guidelines, Graves' disease was diagnosed. The same data also contributed to another study, on T cells in Graves' hyperthyroidism and ophthalmopathy. Turning to that study: In blood, most of the thyroid clonotypes expanded above 0.001 were also present.

This chain uses TRBV24-1 with TRBJ2-5; unclear D gene. The sample in question was peripheral blood mononuclear cells (PBMCs), obtained at new diagnosis, from a patient treated with antithyroid drugs. The TCR comes from a woman between 50 and 59 years old with Graves disease. The CDR3 nucleotides are TGTGCCACCAGTGACCCTGCTACAAACCAAGAGACCCAGTACTTC. Amino acids: CATSDPATNQETQYF.